A single sample gave rise to the 24 T cell receptor beta chains below, sequenced in a study of beta chain features in type 1 diabetes. Overall study findings and caveats: For Type 1 diabetes patients, all four CD4+ subsets carried TCRB CDR3s that were moderately but significantly shorter.

Antigen specificity for these receptors is unknown. All of the isolated RNA was reverse transcribed, so expressed TCRB transcripts were sequenced. Assay used: immunoSEQ multiplex PCR; TCRdb lists only in-frame clones, some missing. This sample carries 640,000 or so clones, about an eighth of them seen once, and the ten largest clones take about 0.02%. The sample consisted of naive CD4+ T cells from blood. The receptors shown here come from a man aged 18 to 29 with type 1 diabetes.

The rearrangement uses TRBV5-6 and TRBJ1-2; D ambiguous. Trimming removed 3 bases from V and 4 bases from J, with 10 bases in between. CDR3 length equals 13 residues. CDR1 and CDR2 (germline): SGHDT, YYEEEE. Here the CDR3 reads CASSSDNSYGYTF. For the CDR3, the DNA is TGTGCCAGCAGCTCCGACAACTCCTATGGCTACACCTTC. The full variable domain, completed using reference TRBV5-6 and TRBJ1-2, is DAGVTQSPTHLIKTRGQQVTLRCSPKSGHDTVSWYQQALGQGPQFIFQYYEEEERQRGNFPDRFSGHQFPNYSSELNVNALLLGDSALYLCASSSDNSYGYTFGSGTRLTVV.

The V and J genes are TRBV7-9 and TRBJ2-5; 7 bases fit TRBD1. Per germline, CDR1 SEHNR and CDR2 FQNEAQ (reference sequence). The ends lost 3 bases at V and 5 bases at J; junction bases unmatched: 3. This CDR3 has 13 residues. The CDR3 here is CASSFDRVETQYF. CDR3 coding DNA: TGTGCCAGCAGCTTTGACAGGGTGGAGACCCAGTACTTC.

This chain connects TRBV5-1 to TRBJ1-4; TRBD1 aligns across 7 bases. Germline CDR1 SGHRS, CDR2 YFSETQ. Trimming took 2 bases from V and 5 from J; bases not matched to a gene: 3. The CDR3 runs 14 residues. This CDR3 reads CASSFGTENEKLFF. Here the CDR3 DNA reads TGCGCCAGCAGCTTCGGGACAGAGAATGAAAAACTGTTTTTT.

The chain is built from TRBV7-2 and TRBJ2-5; 9 nucleotides match TRBD2. The CDR3 has 16 residues. The V and J ends lost 4 bases and 1 base, in that order; junction bases with no gene match: 7. Germline V gene sequence: CDR1 SGHTA, CDR2 FQGNSA. Here the CDR3 reads CASSSLSGGLQETQYF. In DNA form, the CDR3 reads TGTGCCAGCAGCTCCCTTAGCGGGGGACTCCAAGAGACCCAGTACTTC.

This chain connects TRBV19 to TRBJ2-3; the D gene is possibly TRBD2 (6 bases). This CDR3 has 17 amino acids. Looked up from germline, CDR1 is LNHDA and CDR2 is SQIVND (reference sequence). V shed 6 bases and J shed 2 bases, with 21 bases lying between them. The DNA for the CDR3 is TGTGCCAGTAGGGACACGACGGGGGTGGCCGACACAGATACGCAGTATTTT. It codes for CASRDTTGVADTDTQYF.

This rearrangement joins TRBV7-2 to TRBJ1-1; tentatively, D is TRBD1 (5 bases). This CDR3 is 14 amino acids long. Trimming removed 5 bases from V and 0 bases from J, with 10 bases in between. The germline gives CDR1 SGHTA, CDR2 FQGNSA. The DNA of the CDR3 is TGTGCCAGCAGCCCCTGGGGGATGAACACTGAAGCTTTCTTT. Protein sequence: CASSPWGMNTEAFF. Full variable domain (rest looked up from reference TRBV7-2 and TRBJ1-1): GAGVSQSPSNKVTEKGKDVELRCDPISGHTALYWYRQSLGQGLEFLIYFQGNSAPDKSGLPSDRFSAERTGGSVSTLTIQRTQQEDSAVYLCASSPWGMNTEAFFGQGTRLTVV.

This clone was seen a few times. This rearrangement joins TRBV29-1 to TRBJ1-4; TRBD1 might be the D (5 bases). Germline-derived CDR1 and CDR2 are SQVTM and ANQGSEA. V lost 4 bases and J lost 10, with 16 bases in between. This CDR3 has 13 amino acids. CDR3 sequence: CSVGDSPVVKLFF. The CDR3 DNA reads as TGCAGCGTTGGGGACTCCCCGGTCGTAAAACTGTTTTTT.

This clone was observed a few times. The V call is TRBV9, the J call TRBJ2-3; 10 bases agree with TRBD2. CDR1 is SGDLS and CDR2 is YYNGEE in the germline V gene. V was clipped by 4 bases and J by 3 bases; unmatched bases: 8. The CDR3 contains 16 residues. Here the CDR3 DNA reads TGTGCCAGCAGCCGACTGACTAGCGGGTTGACAGATACGCAGTATTTT. Its protein is CASSRLTSGLTDTQYF.

The chain recombines TRBV5-1 with TRBJ2-3; D call uncertain. The CDR3 spans 14 residues. Trimming shortened V by 0 bases and J by 4 bases, and 9 bases separated the two germline ends. Germline V gene data show CDR1 as SGHRS and CDR2 as YFSETQ. CDR3: CASSLEEGPDTQYF. CDR3 DNA sequence: TGCGCCAGCAGCTTGGAAGAAGGTCCAGATACGCAGTATTTT.

The V call is TRBV5-1, the J call TRBJ1-6, with 7 bases identical to TRBD1. The junction had 10 bases not matched to a gene; V was cut back by 3 bases and J by 7 bases. Germline CDR1 is SGHRS and CDR2 is YFSETQ. This CDR3 is 16 amino acids long. The CDR3 sequence is CASSSAWDSGNSPLHF. CDR3 DNA: TGCGCCAGCAGCTCTGCTTGGGACAGCGGGAATTCACCCCTCCACTTT.

This chain connects TRBV10-3 to TRBJ1-1, with TRBD1 as a possible D gene (5 bases). V was shortened by 0 bases and J by 11 bases, with 7 bases between the two germline ends. Germline V gene sequence: CDR1 ENHRY, CDR2 SYGVKD. The CDR3 contains 11 residues. CDR3 nucleotide sequence: TGTGCCATCAGTGAGTCAGGGGATGCTTTCTTT. It translates to CAISESGDAFF.

This clone appeared a few times. CDR3 residues: CSVITGRGDNEQFF. In DNA form, the CDR3 reads TGCAGCGTTATCACAGGGAGGGGGGACAATGAGCAGTTCTTC. The chain combines TRBV29-1 with TRBJ2-1; tentative D call: TRBD2 (7 bases). The CDR3 covers 14 residues. Germline loops: CDR1 SQVTM, CDR2 ANQGSEA. Deletions cut 5 bases from V and 5 bases from J, with 16 bases between.

The genes are TRBV4-1 and TRBJ1-2; D gene unclear. Looked up from germline, CDR1 is MGHRA and CDR2 is YSYEKL. Deletions cut 0 bases from V and 7 bases from J, with 12 bases between. CDR3 length equals 14 residues. The CDR3 region has the DNA TGCGCCAGCAGCCAAGATGGTCCGGTGGGTGGCTACACCTTC. Encoded protein: CASSQDGPVGGYTF.

The V gene is TRBV5-1, the J gene TRBJ2-5; D is undetermined. CDR1 is SGHRS and CDR2 is YFSETQ in the germline V gene. The CDR3 loop spans 14 amino acids. V was pared by 0 bases and J by 2 bases, with 8 bases between. CDR3: CASSLVNLQETQYF. CDR3 nucleotide sequence: TGCGCCAGCAGCTTGGTGAATCTGCAAGAGACCCAGTACTTC.

CDR3 in DNA: TGTGCCAGCAGTGAAGGAGCAGGGATTTATAATTCACCCCTCCACTTT. Residues: CASSEGAGIYNSPLHF. The chain couples TRBV6-1 to TRBJ1-6, with D possibly matching TRBD1 (5 bases). CDR3 length: 16 residues. With 1 base removed from V and 4 bases from J, the gap between germline ends came to 11 bases. Germline assignment: CDR1 MNHNS and CDR2 SASEGT.

This clone turned up a few times. V usage is TRBV7-6 and J usage is TRBJ2-3; D might be TRBD1 or TRBD2, each matching 5 bases. V lost 4 bases to trimming and J lost 4 bases, with 15 bases between them. CDR1 is SGHVS and CDR2 is FNYEAQ in the germline V gene. The CDR3 length is 15 residues. For the CDR3, the DNA is TGTGCCAGCAGCTCTTTAGGGACGCGGCCAGATACGCAGTATTTT. This translates into CASSSLGTRPDTQYF.

This clone was seen a few times. The chain joins TRBV13 to TRBJ2-6; D might be TRBD2 (6 bases). The ends were cut back, 1 base at V and 2 bases at J, with 9 bases in the middle. Germline values: CDR1 PRHDT, CDR2 FYEKMQ (reference sequence). There are 16 residues in the CDR3. CDR3 region: CASSLAGGPGANVLTF. In DNA, the CDR3 is TGTGCCAGCAGCTTAGCCGGGGGACCTGGGGCCAACGTCCTGACTTTC.

This chain joins TRBV10-3 and TRBJ1-5; D remains unclear. Germline V gives CDR1 ENHRY, CDR2 SYGVKD. This CDR3 region has 12 residues. V was shortened by 2 bases and J by 4 bases, with 3 bases between the two germline ends. Here the CDR3 DNA reads TGTGCCATCAGTGAGACTAATCAGCCCCAGCATTTT. Translating gives CAISETNQPQHF.

The V gene is TRBV5-1, the J gene TRBJ2-7; 9 positions agree with TRBD1. Looked up from germline, CDR1 is SGHRS and CDR2 is YFSETQ. V shed 2 bases, J shed 5 bases, and the junction held 5 bases outside the gene matches. The length of the CDR3 is 14 residues. This CDR3 is CASSFPQGADEQYF. The CDR3 DNA is TGCGCCAGCAGCTTTCCACAGGGGGCGGACGAGCAGTACTTC. Combining the CDR3 with reference TRBV5-1 and TRBJ2-7 gives the whole variable domain KAGVTQTPRYLIKTRGQQVTLSCSPISGHRSVSWYQQTPGQGLQFLFEYFSETQRNKGNFPGRFSGRQFSNSRSEMNVSTLELGDSALYLCASSFPQGADEQYFGPGTRLTVT.

V is TRBV10-3 and J is TRBJ2-3, with 7 bases matching TRBD1. Germline loops: CDR1 ENHRY, CDR2 SYGVKD. Germline trimming cut 4 bases from V and 6 bases from J; bases unmatched to any gene: 7. The CDR3 totals 14 residues. CDR3 in DNA: TGTGCCATCAGTGCGGGACAGATTCTCGATACGCAGTATTTT. Its translation is CAISAGQILDTQYF.

This clone was observed a handful of times. This chain links TRBV6-5 with TRBJ1-5, with 9 bases lining up with TRBD1. The germline CDR1 and CDR2 sequences are MNHEY and SVGAGI. J gave up 5 bases and V 6 bases, and 2 bases lay outside the gene matches. The CDR3 is 13 amino acids. As DNA, the CDR3 is TGTGCCAGCAGACGGGACAGGGATCAGCCCCAGCATTTT. Translated, it gives CASRRDRDQPQHF.

The sample holds a few counts of this clone. V is TRBV10-3 and J is TRBJ1-5; 9 bases match TRBD1. The CDR3 consists of 15 residues. The J segment lost 1 base and the V segment lost 8 bases, leaving 6 bases of the junction unmatched. Per germline, CDR1 ENHRY and CDR2 SYGVKD. CDR3 loop: CAIGHRGPSNQPQHF. CDR3 DNA: TGTGCCATCGGTCACAGGGGGCCGAGCAATCAGCCCCAGCATTTT.

This chain uses TRBV6-5 with TRBJ1-2; D not resolved. V shed 5 bases and J shed 1 base, with 11 bases lying between them. CDR3 length equals 14 residues. Germline CDR1 reads MNHEY; CDR2 reads SVGAGI. The CDR3 is CASSDDRLNYGYTF. CDR3 nucleotide sequence: TGTGCCAGCAGTGACGACCGACTTAACTATGGCTACACCTTC.

This sequence joins TRBV23-1 and TRBJ1-5; 9 nucleotides match TRBD1. TRBV23-1 carries the ORF label, with uncertain function. Trimming at V came to 3 bases and at J to 2 bases, leaving 8 bases not matched to a gene. The CDR3 is 17 residues long. The CDR3 DNA is TGCGCCAGCAGTCACCCCGACAGGGGGTATGGCAATCAGCCCCAGCATTTT. Its protein is CASSHPDRGYGNQPQHF.